A single sample gave rise to the 19 T cell receptor beta chains below, sequenced in a study of blood T cells in healthy people across ages. A second PCR of roughly 7 to 11 cycles used a sample-barcoded 5' primer and a J-beta primer mix. Via MiXCR, TCRdb re-called the 5' RACE reads, giving one row per CDR3 protein. The table lists 450,000 to 700,000 distinct CDR3 sequences, 27% of them singletons, with under 20% in the top ten. Sequencing input: blood. The receptor source for this set is an older woman in good health.

This clonotype was counted ten times or more. J is TRBJ2-1 and V is TRBV4-1; 12 positions agree with TRBD2. Germline V gene lookup returns CDR1 MGHRA and CDR2 YSYEKL. The CDR3 loop spans 18 amino acids. V was pared by 5 bases and J by 5 bases, with 13 bases of the junction left unmatched. CDR3 nucleotides: TGCGCCAGCAGCAAAAGAGCCCCCCTAGCGGGGGGGAACAATGAGCAGTTCTTC. This gives the protein CASSKRAPLAGGNNEQFF.

V gene TRBV7-2 combines with J gene TRBJ2-5; TRBD1 agrees at 9 bases. The DNA end favors TRBJ2-7, so the J call may be wrong. The CDR3 length is 14 residues. CDR1 and CDR2 (germline): SGHTA, FQGNSA. The DNA for the CDR3 is TGTGCCAGCAGCTTGGGGACAGGGCGCTGCGAGCAGTACTTC. Protein sequence: CASSLGTGRCEQYF.

The chain employs TRBV4-2 and TRBJ1-2; possibly TRBD1 for D (5 bases). CDR3 size: 15 residues. Germline CDR1 and CDR2: LGHNA and YNFKEQ. The ends were cut back, 1 base at V and 4 bases at J, with 13 bases in the middle. This CDR3 is CASSQVRQGPYGYTF. CDR3 in DNA: TGTGCCAGCAGCCAAGTAAGGCAGGGTCCCTATGGCTACACCTTC.

This clonotype has more than one count but fewer than ten. V usage is TRBV7-2 and J usage is TRBJ1-5, with D perhaps matching TRBD1 (5 bases). This CDR3 has 13 amino acids. V lost 4 bases, J lost 6 bases, and 10 bases lay in between. Germline CDR1 reads SGHTA; CDR2 reads FQGNSA. The CDR3 sequence is CASSSVQGQPQHF. CDR3 sequence (DNA): TGTGCCAGCAGCTCTGTTCAGGGTCAGCCCCAGCATTTT.

This chain joins TRBV7-2 and TRBJ2-7; D gene uncertain. V lost 2 bases and J 0 bases, leaving 20 bases between the germline ends. This CDR3 has 18 residues. Germline CDR1 and CDR2: SGHTA and FQGNSA. CDR3: CASSLRNSGQLSSYEQYF. The CDR3 DNA reads TGTGCCAGCAGCTTAAGAAACAGTGGCCAACTCAGCTCCTACGAGCAGTACTTC.

Only a few counts were recorded for this clonotype. This chain links TRBV29-1 with TRBJ1-1, with 7 bases that match TRBD1. J was trimmed by 3 bases and V by 8 bases; bases with no gene match: 6. This CDR3 has 12 amino acids. CDR1 is SQVTM and CDR2 is ANQGSEA in the germline V gene. As DNA, the CDR3 is TGCAGCTACCTCAGGGGGGACACTGAAGCTTTCTTT. As protein: CSYLRGDTEAFF.

There are a few counts of this clonotype. The chain couples TRBV11-1 to TRBJ2-5; D unresolved. CDR1 and CDR2 from the germline V gene are SGHAT and FQDESV (reference sequence). V was clipped by 4 bases and J by 5 bases, with 11 bases between them. The CDR3 runs 13 residues. The CDR3 DNA reads TGTGCCAGCAGCTCAAAAATGGGGGAGACCCAGTACTTC. Translated, it gives CASSSKMGETQYF.

This clonotype has just a few counts. The V call is TRBV7-9, the J call TRBJ2-7; no clear D. V was clipped by 5 bases and J by 0 bases, with 11 bases between them. Per the germline V gene, CDR1 is SEHNR and CDR2 is FQNEAQ (reference sequence). This CDR3 contains 14 residues. CDR3 DNA sequence: TGTGCCAGCAGCCCGAGGTACTCCTCCTACGAGCAGTACTTC. Its translation is CASSPRYSSYEQYF. The whole variable domain, remainder taken from reference TRBV7-9 and TRBJ2-7, is DTGVSQNPRHKITKRGQNVTFRCDPISEHNRLYWYRQTLGQGPEFLTYFQNEAQLEKSRLLSDRFSAERPKGSFSTLEIQRTEQGDSAMYLCASSPRYSSYEQYFGPGTRLTVT.

This clonotype was observed a few times. The V call is TRBV27, the J call TRBJ2-1, with unresolved D. The CDR3 spans 12 residues. CDR1 is MNHEY, CDR2 SMNVEV, per germline (reference sequence). V lost 5 bases and J lost 8, with 10 bases in between. CDR3 sequence: CASSNRADEQFF. The CDR3 coding sequence is TGTGCCAGCAGTAATAGGGCTGATGAGCAGTTCTTC.

This chain joins TRBV5-1 and TRBJ2-7; D possibly matches TRBD1 or TRBD2 (6 bases each). V shed 0 bases and J shed 0 bases, with 10 bases lying between them. The CDR3 loop spans 15 amino acids. Germline V gene lookup returns CDR1 SGHRS and CDR2 YFSETQ. The CDR3 protein is CASSLEGGYSYEQYF. Written as DNA, the CDR3 is TGCGCCAGCAGCTTGGAGGGGGGCTACTCCTACGAGCAGTACTTC.

The V and J genes are TRBV4-3 and TRBJ1-1; perhaps TRBD1 as D (5 bases). The CDR3 sequence is 15 residues long. Germline-derived CDR1 and CDR2 are LGHNA and YSLEER. The V end lost 4 bases, the J end lost 5 bases, and 17 bases lay between the germline ends. CDR3: CASSPSGLSGTEAFF. DNA for the CDR3: TGCGCCAGCAGCCCTTCGGGACTTTCGGGAACTGAAGCTTTCTTT.

This clonotype was seen a handful of times. This rearrangement joins TRBV21-1 to TRBJ2-5; the table calls TRBD2, which could not be checked here. Judging by the DNA end, TRBJ2-1 fits better; the J call may be wrong. TRBV21-1 is given as a pseudogene. The CDR3 consists of 16 residues. CDR3 nucleotides: TGTGCCAGCAGCTATAATCTAGCGGGGGGTCTTCGTGAGCAGTTCTTC. Translation gives CASSYNLAGGLREQFF.

A word on this clonotype: An end of the junction does not agree with germline; a read error may underlie this. This chain joins TRBV18 and TRBJ2-3, with TRBD2 matching over 7 bases. CDR1 and CDR2 (germline): KGHSH, LQKENI. The CDR3 loop spans 14 amino acids. CDR3 amino acids: CAGSPAGVTDTQYF. Written as DNA, the CDR3 is TGTGCCGGCTCACCGGCGGGGGTTACAGATACGCAGTATTTT.

The table lists this clonotype with a few counts. The V and J genes are TRBV7-2 and TRBJ2-5; D perhaps matches TRBD1 (5 bases). Trimming stripped 5 bases from V and 3 bases from J, with 13 bases between. Germline CDR1 reads SGHTA; CDR2 reads FQGNSA. CDR3 length: 14 residues. The CDR3 nucleotides are TGTGCCAGCAGCGCGTCAGGGCGGAAAGAGACCCAGTACTTC. Translation: CASSASGRKETQYF.

V is TRBV7-9 and J is TRBJ2-3, with TRBD2 as a possible D gene (6 bases). CDR1 is SEHNR and CDR2 is FQNEAQ in the germline V gene (reference sequence). This CDR3 has 17 amino acids. Trimming took off 1 base at V and 4 bases at J, with 18 bases between the two ends. For the CDR3, the DNA is TGTGCCAGCAGCTTAGTCCCGACTAGGTTAGGCCCAGATACGCAGTATTTT. Protein sequence: CASSLVPTRLGPDTQYF.

The sample holds a few counts of this clonotype. This chain joins TRBV9 and TRBJ2-5; D gene unclear. The tail of the sequence fits TRBJ2-7 better, so the J call may be wrong. Germline V CDR1 and CDR2: SGDLS, YYNGEE. The CDR3 runs to 10 residues. The DNA of the CDR3 is TGTGCCAGCAGCGTCTACGAGCAGTACTTC. It translates to CASSVYEQYF.

This clonotype was counted at least ten times. The chain uses TRBV11-2 and TRBJ2-5; 7 bases align to TRBD2. The CDR3 runs 18 residues. After removal of 0 bases from V and 1 base from J, the junction contained 11 bases not matched to a gene. In germline, CDR1 is SGHAT, CDR2 FQNNGV. DNA of the CDR3: TGTGCCAGCAGCTTAGATCTCTCGGGCGGGGGAGCCCAAGAGACCCAGTACTTC. This codes for CASSLDLSGGGAQETQYF.

The chain links TRBV9 to TRBJ1-6; D is unclear. Germline lookup yields CDR1 SGDLS and CDR2 YYNGEE. This CDR3 spans 14 amino acids. The V gene lost 0 bases and the J gene lost 7 bases, with 8 bases spanning the gap. DNA of the CDR3: TGTGCCAGCAGCGTAGGAGACGGAAATTCACCCCTCCACTTT. The encoded protein is CASSVGDGNSPLHF.

This clonotype has only a few counts. The J gene is TRBJ1-3, the V gene TRBV4-1; D ambiguous. The CDR3 is 17 residues long. Trimming shortened V by 4 bases and J by 0 bases, and 16 bases separated the two germline ends. Germline assignment: CDR1 MGHRA and CDR2 YSYEKL. CDR3 nucleotide sequence: TGCGCCAGCAGCCCAGGCAGATCTGTATCCTCTGGAAACACCATATATTTT. Translating gives CASSPGRSVSSGNTIYF.